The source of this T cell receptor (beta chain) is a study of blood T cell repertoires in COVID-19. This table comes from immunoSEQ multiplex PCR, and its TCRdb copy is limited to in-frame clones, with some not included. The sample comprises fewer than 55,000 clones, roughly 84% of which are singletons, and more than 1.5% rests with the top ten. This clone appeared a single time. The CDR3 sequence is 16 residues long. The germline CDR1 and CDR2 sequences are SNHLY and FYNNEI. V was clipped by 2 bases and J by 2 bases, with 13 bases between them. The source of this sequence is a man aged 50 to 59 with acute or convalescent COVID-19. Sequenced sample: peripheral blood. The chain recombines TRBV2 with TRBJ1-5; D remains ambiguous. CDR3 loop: CASSEMKSSGNQPQHF. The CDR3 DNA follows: TGTGCCAGCAGTGAAATGAAATCCAGTGGCAATCAGCCCCAGCATTTT.